This T cell receptor (beta chain) was recovered during a study of blood T cells in healthy people across ages. Whenever a sample was processed, at least 6.5 million PBMCs were isolated. Total RNA was extracted at no less than 6 micrograms per sample. CDR1 KGHDR and CDR2 SFDVKD come from the germline V gene. CDR3 size: 18 residues. J was trimmed by 2 bases and V by 3 bases; bases with no gene match: 10. A second PCR of roughly 7 to 11 cycles used a sample-barcoded 5' primer and a J-beta primer mix. TCRdb processed the 5' RACE reads anew with MiXCR; each CDR3 protein has one entry. The profile covers about 1 million distinct CDR3 sequences, with 40% to 50% appearing a single time and approximately 20% taken by the ten largest. This clonotype is a singleton in its sample. Its antigen is not identified. Regarding the study as a whole: Naive T cell percentage strongly correlated with TCR beta diversity.

V gene TRBV24-1 combines with J gene TRBJ1-5; 9 bases map to TRBD1. This TCR was sampled from a woman in her sixties or seventies in good health. The sequencing sample was made of blood. The CDR3 reads CATSDPGRTGDGNQPQHF. CDR3 nucleotide sequence: TGTGCCACCAGTGATCCCGGGAGGACAGGGGATGGCAATCAGCCCCAGCATTTT.